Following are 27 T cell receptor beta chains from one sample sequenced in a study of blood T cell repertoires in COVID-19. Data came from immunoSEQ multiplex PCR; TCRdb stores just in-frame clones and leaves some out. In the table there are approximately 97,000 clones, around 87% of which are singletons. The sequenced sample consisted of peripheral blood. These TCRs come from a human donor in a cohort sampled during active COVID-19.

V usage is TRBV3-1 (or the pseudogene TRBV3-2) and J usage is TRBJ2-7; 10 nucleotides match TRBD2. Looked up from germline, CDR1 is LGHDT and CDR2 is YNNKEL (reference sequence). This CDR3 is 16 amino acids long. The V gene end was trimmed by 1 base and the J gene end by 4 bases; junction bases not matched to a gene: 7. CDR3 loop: CASSQGVAGGLYEQYF. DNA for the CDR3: TGTGCCAGCAGCCAAGGAGTAGCGGGAGGTCTGTACGAGCAGTACTTC.

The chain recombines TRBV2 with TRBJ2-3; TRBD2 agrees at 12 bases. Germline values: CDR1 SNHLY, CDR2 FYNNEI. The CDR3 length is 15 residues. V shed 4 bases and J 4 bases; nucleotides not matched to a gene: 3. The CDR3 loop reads CASSGTSGISDTQYF. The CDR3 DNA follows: TGTGCCAGCAGTGGGACTAGCGGGATCTCAGATACGCAGTATTTT.

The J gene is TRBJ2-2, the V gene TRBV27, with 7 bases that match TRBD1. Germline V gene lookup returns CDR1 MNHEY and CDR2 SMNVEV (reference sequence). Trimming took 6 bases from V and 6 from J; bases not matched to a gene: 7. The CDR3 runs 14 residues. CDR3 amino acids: CASSTYRGAGELFF. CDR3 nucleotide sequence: TGTGCCAGCAGCACATACAGGGGTGCCGGGGAGCTGTTTTTT.

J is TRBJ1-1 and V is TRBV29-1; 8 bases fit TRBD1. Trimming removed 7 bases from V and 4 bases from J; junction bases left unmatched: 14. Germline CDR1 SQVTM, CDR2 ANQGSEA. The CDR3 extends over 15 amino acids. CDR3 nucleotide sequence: TGCAGCGCCTTGAAGTTCCGGGACAGGCCCACTGAAGCTTTCTTT. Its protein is CSALKFRDRPTEAFF.

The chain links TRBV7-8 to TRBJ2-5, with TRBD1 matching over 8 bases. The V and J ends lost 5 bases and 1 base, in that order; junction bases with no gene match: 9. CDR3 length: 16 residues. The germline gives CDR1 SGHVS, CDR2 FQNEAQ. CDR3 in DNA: TGTGCCAGCAGCCCCGTTGGTGGGACAGGCCAAGAGACCCAGTACTTC. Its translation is CASSPVGGTGQETQYF.

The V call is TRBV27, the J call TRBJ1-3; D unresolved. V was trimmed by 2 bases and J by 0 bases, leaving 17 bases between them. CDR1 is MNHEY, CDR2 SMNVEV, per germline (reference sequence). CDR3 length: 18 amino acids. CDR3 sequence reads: CASSLGPRGQLSGNTIYF. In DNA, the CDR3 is TGTGCCAGCAGTTTAGGACCTCGCGGGCAGCTCTCTGGAAACACCATATATTTT.

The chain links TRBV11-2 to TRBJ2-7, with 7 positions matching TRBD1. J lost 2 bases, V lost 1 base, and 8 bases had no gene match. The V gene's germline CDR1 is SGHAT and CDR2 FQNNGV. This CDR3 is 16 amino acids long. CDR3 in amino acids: CASSLGMSGGTYEQYF. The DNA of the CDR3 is TGTGCCAGCAGCTTAGGAATGTCAGGGGGTACCTACGAGCAGTACTTC.

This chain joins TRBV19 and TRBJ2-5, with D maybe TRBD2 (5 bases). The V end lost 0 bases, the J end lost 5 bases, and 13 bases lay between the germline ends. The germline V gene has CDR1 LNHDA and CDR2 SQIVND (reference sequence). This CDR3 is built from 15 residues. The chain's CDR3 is CASSIDGSGVETQYF. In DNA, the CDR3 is TGTGCCAGTAGTATAGATGGGTCCGGGGTGGAGACCCAGTACTTC. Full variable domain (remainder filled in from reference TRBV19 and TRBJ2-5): DGGITQSPKYLFRKEGQNVTLSCEQNLNHDAMYWYRQDPGQGLRLIYYSQIVNDFQKGDIAEGYSVSREKKESFPLTVTSAQKNPTAFYLCASSIDGSGVETQYFGPGTRLLVL.

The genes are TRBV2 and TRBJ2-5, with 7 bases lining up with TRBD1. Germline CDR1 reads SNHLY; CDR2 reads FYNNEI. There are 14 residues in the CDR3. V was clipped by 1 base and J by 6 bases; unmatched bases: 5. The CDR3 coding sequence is TGTGCCAGCAGTGAAGAGACAGGGTATCAGACCCAGTACTTC. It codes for CASSEETGYQTQYF.

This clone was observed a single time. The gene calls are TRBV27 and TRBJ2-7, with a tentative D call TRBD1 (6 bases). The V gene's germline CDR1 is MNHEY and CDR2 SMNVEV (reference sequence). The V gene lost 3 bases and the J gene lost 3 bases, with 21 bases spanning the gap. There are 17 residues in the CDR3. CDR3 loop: CASSFVRRGRVYYEQYF. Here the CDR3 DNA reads TGTGCCAGCAGTTTTGTCCGCAGGGGCAGGGTATACTACGAGCAGTACTTC.

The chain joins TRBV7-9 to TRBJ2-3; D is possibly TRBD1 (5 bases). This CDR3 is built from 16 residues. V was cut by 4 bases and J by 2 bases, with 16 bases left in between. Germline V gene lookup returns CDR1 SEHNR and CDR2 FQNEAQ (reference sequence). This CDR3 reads CASSSGASRATDTQYF. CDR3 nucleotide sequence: TGTGCCAGCAGCTCTGGGGCATCAAGAGCCACAGATACGCAGTATTTT.

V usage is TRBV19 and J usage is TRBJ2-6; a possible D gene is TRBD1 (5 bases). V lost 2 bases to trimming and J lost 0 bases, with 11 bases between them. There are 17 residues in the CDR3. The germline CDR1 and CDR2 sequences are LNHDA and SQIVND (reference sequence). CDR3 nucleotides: TGTGCCAGTAGTATAAGGGGCGAGTACTCTGGGGCCAACGTCCTGACTTTC. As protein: CASSIRGEYSGANVLTF.

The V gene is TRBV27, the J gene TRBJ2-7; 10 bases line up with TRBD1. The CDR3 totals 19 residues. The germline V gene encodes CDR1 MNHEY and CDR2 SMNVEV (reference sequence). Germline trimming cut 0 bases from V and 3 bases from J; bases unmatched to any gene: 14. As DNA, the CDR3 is TGTGCCAGCAGTTTATCTCCGGGACAGGGGAGGCCAGACAACTACGAGCAGTACTTC. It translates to CASSLSPGQGRPDNYEQYF.

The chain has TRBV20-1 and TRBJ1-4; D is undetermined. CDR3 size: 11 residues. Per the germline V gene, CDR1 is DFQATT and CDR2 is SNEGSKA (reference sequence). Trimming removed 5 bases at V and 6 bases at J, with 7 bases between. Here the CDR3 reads CSAPRDEKLFF. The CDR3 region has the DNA TGCAGTGCTCCCCGCGATGAAAAACTGTTTTTT.

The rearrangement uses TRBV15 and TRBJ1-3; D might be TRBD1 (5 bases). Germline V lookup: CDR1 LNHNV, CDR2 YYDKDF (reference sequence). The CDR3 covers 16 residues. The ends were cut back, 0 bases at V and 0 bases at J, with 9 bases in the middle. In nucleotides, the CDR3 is TGTGCCACCAGCAGAGATCGGGGGAGCTCTGGAAACACCATATATTTT. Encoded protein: CATSRDRGSSGNTIYF.

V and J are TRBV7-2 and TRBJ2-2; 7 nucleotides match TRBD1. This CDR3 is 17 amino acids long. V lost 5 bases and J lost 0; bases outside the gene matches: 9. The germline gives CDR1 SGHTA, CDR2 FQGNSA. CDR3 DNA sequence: TGTGCCAGCAGCCCCCACCGGGACAGAACGAACACCGGGGAGCTGTTTTTT. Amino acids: CASSPHRDRTNTGELFF.

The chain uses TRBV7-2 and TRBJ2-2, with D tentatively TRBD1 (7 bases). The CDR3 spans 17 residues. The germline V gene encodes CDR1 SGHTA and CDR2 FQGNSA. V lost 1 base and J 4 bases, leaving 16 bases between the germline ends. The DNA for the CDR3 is TGTGCCAGCAGCTTAGTCTCAGGGGGGAGTCCCACCGGGGAGCTGTTTTTT. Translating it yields CASSLVSGGSPTGELFF. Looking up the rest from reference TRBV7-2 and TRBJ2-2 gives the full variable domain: GAGVSQSPSNKVTEKGKDVELRCDPISGHTALYWYRQSLGQGLEFLIYFQGNSAPDKSGLPSDRFSAERTGGSVSTLTIQRTQQEDSAVYLCASSLVSGGSPTGELFFGEGSRLTVL.

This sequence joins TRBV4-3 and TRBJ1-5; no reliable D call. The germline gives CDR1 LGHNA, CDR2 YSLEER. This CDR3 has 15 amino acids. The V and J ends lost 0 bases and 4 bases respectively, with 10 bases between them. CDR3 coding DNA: TGCGCCAGCAGCCAAGATTCCCGGAGGAATCAGCCCCAGCATTTT. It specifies CASSQDSRRNQPQHF.

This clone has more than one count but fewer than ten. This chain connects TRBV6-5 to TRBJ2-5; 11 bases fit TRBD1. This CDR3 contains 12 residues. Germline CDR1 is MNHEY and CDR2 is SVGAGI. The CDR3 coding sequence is TGTACCACCGGGACAGGGGGGGAGACCCAGTACTTC. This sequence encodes CTTGTGGETQYF.

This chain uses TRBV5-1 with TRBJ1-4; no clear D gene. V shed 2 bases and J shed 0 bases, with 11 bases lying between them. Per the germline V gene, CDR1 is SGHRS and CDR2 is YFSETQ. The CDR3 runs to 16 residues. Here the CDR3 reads CASSLSWSTTNEKLFF. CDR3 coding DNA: TGCGCCAGCAGCTTAAGCTGGTCCACAACTAATGAAAAACTGTTTTTT.

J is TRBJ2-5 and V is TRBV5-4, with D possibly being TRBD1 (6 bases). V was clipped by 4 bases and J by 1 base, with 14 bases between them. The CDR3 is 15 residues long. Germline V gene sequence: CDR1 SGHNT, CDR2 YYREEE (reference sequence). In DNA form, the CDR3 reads TGTGCCAGCAGCATTAACCAGGGGTCCCAAGAGACCCAGTACTTC. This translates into CASSINQGSQETQYF.

This CDR3 reads CASSQVPRGFYGYTF. The CDR3 region has the DNA TGTGCCAGCAGCCAAGTACCCAGGGGCTTCTATGGCTACACCTTC. This chain uses TRBV3-1 (or the pseudogene TRBV3-2) with TRBJ1-2, with a weak D call TRBD1 (6 bases). In germline, CDR1 is LGHDT, CDR2 YNNKEL (reference sequence). There are 15 residues in the CDR3. Trimming took off 1 base at V and 4 bases at J, with 13 bases between the two ends.

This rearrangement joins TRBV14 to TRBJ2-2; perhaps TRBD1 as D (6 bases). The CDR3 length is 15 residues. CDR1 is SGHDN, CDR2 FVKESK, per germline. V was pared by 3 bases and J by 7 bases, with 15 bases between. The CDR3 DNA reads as TGTGCCAGCAGCCAGTCCGGGCAGGGGCACGGGGAGCTGTTTTTT. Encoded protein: CASSQSGQGHGELFF.

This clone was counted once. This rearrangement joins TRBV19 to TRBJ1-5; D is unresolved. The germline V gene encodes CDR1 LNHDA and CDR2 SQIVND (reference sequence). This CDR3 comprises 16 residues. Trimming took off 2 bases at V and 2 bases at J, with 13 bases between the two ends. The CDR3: CASSIQVKGGNQPQHF. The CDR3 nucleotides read TGTGCCAGTAGTATACAGGTGAAGGGAGGCAATCAGCCCCAGCATTTT.

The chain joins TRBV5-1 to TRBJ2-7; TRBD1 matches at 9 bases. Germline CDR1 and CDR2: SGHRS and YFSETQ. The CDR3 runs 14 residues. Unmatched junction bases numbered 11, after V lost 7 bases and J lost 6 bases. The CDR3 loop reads CASGRDRESGEQYF. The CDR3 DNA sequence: TGCGCCAGCGGGAGGGACAGGGAGAGCGGCGAGCAGTACTTC.

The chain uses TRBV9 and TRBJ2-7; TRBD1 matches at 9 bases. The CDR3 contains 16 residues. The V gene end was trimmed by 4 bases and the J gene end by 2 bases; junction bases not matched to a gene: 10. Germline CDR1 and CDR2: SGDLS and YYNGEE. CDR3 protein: CASSPQGTGLTYEQYF. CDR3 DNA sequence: TGTGCCAGCAGCCCGCAGGGGACAGGGCTCACCTACGAGCAGTACTTC.

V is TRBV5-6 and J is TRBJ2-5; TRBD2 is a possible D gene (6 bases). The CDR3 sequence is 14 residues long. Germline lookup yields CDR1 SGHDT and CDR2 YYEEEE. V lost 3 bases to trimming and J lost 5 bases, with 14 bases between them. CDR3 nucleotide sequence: TGTGCCAGCAGCTGGATGGGGGGACGTGAGACCCAGTACTTC. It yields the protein CASSWMGGRETQYF.